These 9 T cell receptor beta chains were sequenced from one sample in a study of T cells in Graves' hyperthyroidism and ophthalmopathy. Template material for amplifying TCR beta CDR3 regions consisted of RNA transcripts. HTBI primers were employed in a first-round RT-PCR of the TCR CDR3. Via MiXCR, TCRdb re-called the multiplex PCR reads, giving one row per CDR3 protein. This table has more than 500,000 distinct CDR3 sequences, roughly 17% appearing once. The material sequenced was blood. The receptor set was obtained from a young woman with Graves' hyperthyroidism.

The chain is built from TRBV20-1 and TRBJ1-3; D is ambiguous. Germline V gives CDR1 DFQATT, CDR2 SNEGSKA (reference sequence). The CDR3 totals 13 residues. The V end was cut by 3 bases, the J end by 0 bases, with 6 bases between. This CDR3 reads CSARWGSGNTIYF. The CDR3 bases are TGCAGTGCTAGGTGGGGCTCTGGAAACACCATATATTTT.

The chain couples TRBV10-2 to TRBJ1-5; 7 positions match TRBD1. CDR1 is WSHSY, CDR2 SAAADI, per germline. After removal of 2 bases from V and 0 bases from J, the junction contained 4 bases not matched to a gene. The CDR3 length is 16 residues. CDR3 amino acids: CASSEGDRDSNQPQHF. CDR3 DNA: TGCGCCAGCAGTGAGGGCGACAGGGATAGCAATCAGCCCCAGCATTTT.

Comments on this clonotype: A read error is possible here, since a much larger clone lies one base away. This chain connects TRBV12-3 or TRBV12-4 to TRBJ2-7; 10 nucleotides match TRBD1. CDR3 length equals 15 residues. V trimming: 5 bases; J trimming: 6 bases; junction bases outside the gene matches: 10. In nucleotides, the CDR3 is TGTGCCAGCAGTCATCGACAGGGGGCGAGGACCGAGCAGTACTTC. The encoded protein is CASSHRQGARTEQYF.

This clonotype was detected many times. The rearrangement joins TRBV7-2 to TRBJ1-2; maybe TRBD1 (6 bases). This CDR3 region has 13 residues. CDR1 and CDR2 from the germline V gene are SGHTA and FQGNSA. V gave up 3 bases and J gave up 2 bases, with 7 bases separating them. Here the CDR3 DNA reads TGTGCCAGCAGCTTGGGGACAAACTATGGCTACACCTTC. Translating it yields CASSLGTNYGYTF.

This clonotype was recorded many times. The chain joins TRBV28 to TRBJ1-1; 7 bases match TRBD1. The CDR3 has 15 residues. Germline-derived CDR1 and CDR2 are MDHEN and SYDVKM. Losses at the gene ends were 3 bases for V and 1 base for J; bases not matched to a gene: 5. This CDR3 reads CASSFRGQRNTEAFF. The CDR3 DNA is TGTGCCAGCAGTTTCCGGGGACAGAGGAACACTGAAGCTTTCTTT.

The chain joins TRBV27 to TRBJ1-5, with unresolved D. V was trimmed by 5 bases and J by 4 bases, leaving 12 bases between them. CDR1 and CDR2 (germline): MNHEY, SMNVEV (reference sequence). This CDR3 comprises 14 residues. The CDR3 DNA reads as TGTGCCAGCAGTGAGGTCACGGGTAATCAGCCCCAGCATTTT. It codes for CASSEVTGNQPQHF.

This clonotype has a count of ten or more. The chain couples TRBV20-1 to TRBJ2-1, with 8 positions matching TRBD2. The CDR3 spans 15 residues. V lost 6 bases, J lost 5 bases, and 12 bases stayed unmatched. Germline loops: CDR1 DFQATT, CDR2 SNEGSKA (reference sequence). CDR3 nucleotides: TGCAGTGCAGACTCCGGGACTAGAATGCACAATGAGCAGTTCTTC. It encodes CSADSGTRMHNEQFF.

The rearrangement joins TRBV12-5 to TRBJ1-5; unclear D gene. In germline, CDR1 is LGHNT, CDR2 FRNRAP. The CDR3 runs to 13 residues. With 3 bases removed from V and 1 base from J, the gap between germline ends came to 4 bases. The chain's CDR3 is CASGLDSNQPQHF. The CDR3 region has the DNA TGTGCTAGTGGTTTAGACAGCAATCAGCCCCAGCATTTT.

This clonotype was observed a few times. This sequence joins TRBV20-1 and TRBJ2-5, with no clear D. The germline V gene has CDR1 DFQATT and CDR2 SNEGSKA (reference sequence). Trimming left V 2 bases short and J 2 bases short, with 12 bases between. CDR3 length equals 14 residues. The CDR3 sequence: CSARTWTGQETQYF. The CDR3 bases are TGCAGTGCTAGAACTTGGACGGGTCAAGAGACCCAGTACTTC.